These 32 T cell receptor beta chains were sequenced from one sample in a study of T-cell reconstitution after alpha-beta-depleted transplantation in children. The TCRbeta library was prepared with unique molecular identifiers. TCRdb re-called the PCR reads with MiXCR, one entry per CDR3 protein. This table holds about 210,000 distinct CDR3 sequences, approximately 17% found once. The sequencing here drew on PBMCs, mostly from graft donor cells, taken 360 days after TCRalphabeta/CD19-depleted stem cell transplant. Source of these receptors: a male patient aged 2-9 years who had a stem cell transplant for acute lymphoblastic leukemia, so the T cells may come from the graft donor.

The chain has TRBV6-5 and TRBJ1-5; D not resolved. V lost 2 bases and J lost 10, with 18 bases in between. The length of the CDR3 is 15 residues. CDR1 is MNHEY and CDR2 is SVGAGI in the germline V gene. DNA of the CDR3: TGTGCCAGCAGTTACGGGCCCAAAGGTATCAGCCCCCAGCATTTT. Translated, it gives CASSYGPKGISPQHF.

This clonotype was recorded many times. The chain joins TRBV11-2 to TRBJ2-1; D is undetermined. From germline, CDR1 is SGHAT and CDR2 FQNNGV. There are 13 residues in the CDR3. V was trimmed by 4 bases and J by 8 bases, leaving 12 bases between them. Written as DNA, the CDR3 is TGTGCCAGCAGCTCAAGTCCTGGCGATGAGCAGTTCTTC. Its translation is CASSSSPGDEQFF. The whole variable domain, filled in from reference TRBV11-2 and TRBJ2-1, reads EAGVAQSPRYKIIEKRQSVAFWCNPISGHATLYWYQQILGQGPKLLIQFQNNGVVDDSQLPKDRFSAERLKGVDSTLKIQPAKLEDSAVYLCASSSSPGDEQFFGPGTRLTVL.

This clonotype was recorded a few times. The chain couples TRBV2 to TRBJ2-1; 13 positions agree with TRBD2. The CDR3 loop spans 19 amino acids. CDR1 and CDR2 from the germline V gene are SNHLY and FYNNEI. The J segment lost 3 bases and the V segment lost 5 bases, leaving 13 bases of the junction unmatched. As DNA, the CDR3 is TGTGCCAGCAGTACCCGGACCGGGACTAGCGGGGCAAACTACAATGAGCAGTTCTTC. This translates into CASSTRTGTSGANYNEQFF.

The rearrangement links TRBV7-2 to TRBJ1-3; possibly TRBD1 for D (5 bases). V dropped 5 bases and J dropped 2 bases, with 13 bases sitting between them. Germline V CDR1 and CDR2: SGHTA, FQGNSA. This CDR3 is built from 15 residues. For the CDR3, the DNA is TGTGCCAGCAGCCGGAGGGCAGGGCCTGGAAACACCATATATTTT. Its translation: CASSRRAGPGNTIYF.

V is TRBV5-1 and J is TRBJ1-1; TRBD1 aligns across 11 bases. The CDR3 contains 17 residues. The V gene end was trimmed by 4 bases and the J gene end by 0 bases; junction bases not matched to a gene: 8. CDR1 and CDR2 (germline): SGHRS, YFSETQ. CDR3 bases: TGCGCCAGCAGCCCCGGGACAGGGGGAGTCATGAACACTGAAGCTTTCTTT. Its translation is CASSPGTGGVMNTEAFF.

CDR3 amino acids: CASSPGTGVTTGELFF. The CDR3 DNA sequence: TGTGCCAGTAGTCCCGGGACAGGGGTTACCACCGGGGAGCTGTTTTTT. This chain joins TRBV19 and TRBJ2-2; the match to TRBD1 covers 10 bases. V lost 5 bases and J lost 4; bases outside the gene matches: 7. The CDR3 covers 16 residues. The germline CDR1 and CDR2 sequences are LNHDA and SQIVND (reference sequence).

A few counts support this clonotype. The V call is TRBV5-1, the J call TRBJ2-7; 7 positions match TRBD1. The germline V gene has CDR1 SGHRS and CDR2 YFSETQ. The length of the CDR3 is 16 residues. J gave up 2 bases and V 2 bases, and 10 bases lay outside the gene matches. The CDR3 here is CASSFGIQGSAYEQYF. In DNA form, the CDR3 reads TGCGCCAGCAGCTTTGGAATACAGGGGTCCGCCTACGAGCAGTACTTC.

The CDR3 loop is CASSQTGPNNIQYF. CDR3 nucleotides: TGTGCCAGCAGTCAGACAGGTCCGAATAACATTCAGTACTTC. The chain links TRBV27 to TRBJ2-4; D is perhaps TRBD1 (6 bases). The CDR3 covers 14 residues. Trimming took 5 bases from V and 7 from J, leaving 15 bases between them. Germline V lookup: CDR1 MNHEY, CDR2 SMNVEV (reference sequence).

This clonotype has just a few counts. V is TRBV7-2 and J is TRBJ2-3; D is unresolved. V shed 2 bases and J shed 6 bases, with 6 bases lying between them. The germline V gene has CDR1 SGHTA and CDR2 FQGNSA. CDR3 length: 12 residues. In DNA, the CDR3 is TGTGCCAGCAGCTTAAGTAGGGATACGCAGTATTTT. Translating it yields CASSLSRDTQYF.

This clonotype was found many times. DNA for the CDR3: TGTGCCAGCAGTTTAGAGGTGGGGGAGACCCAGTACTTC. Residues: CASSLEVGETQYF. This rearrangement joins TRBV12-3 or TRBV12-4 to TRBJ2-5, with D uncertain. V shed 1 base and J shed 5 bases, with 8 bases lying between them. This CDR3 has 13 amino acids.

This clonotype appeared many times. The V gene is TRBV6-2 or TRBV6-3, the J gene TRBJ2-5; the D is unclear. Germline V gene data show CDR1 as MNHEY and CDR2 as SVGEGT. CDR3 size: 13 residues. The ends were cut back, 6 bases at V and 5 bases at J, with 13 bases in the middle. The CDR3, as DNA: TGTGCCAGCAGGGGTTTAGAGCTTGAGACCCAGTACTTC. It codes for CASRGLELETQYF.

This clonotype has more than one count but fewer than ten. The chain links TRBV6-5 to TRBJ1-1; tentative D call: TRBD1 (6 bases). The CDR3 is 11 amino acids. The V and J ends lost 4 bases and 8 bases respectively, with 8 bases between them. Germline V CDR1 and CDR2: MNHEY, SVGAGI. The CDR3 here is CASSFGQEAFF. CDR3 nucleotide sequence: TGTGCCAGCAGTTTCGGACAGGAAGCTTTCTTT.

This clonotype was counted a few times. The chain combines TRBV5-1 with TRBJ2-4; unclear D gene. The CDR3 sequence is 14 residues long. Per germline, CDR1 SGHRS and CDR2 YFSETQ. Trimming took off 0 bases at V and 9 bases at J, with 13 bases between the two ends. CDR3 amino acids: CASSLEPRWSIQYF. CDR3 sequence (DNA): TGCGCCAGCAGCTTGGAGCCCAGGTGGAGCATTCAGTACTTC.

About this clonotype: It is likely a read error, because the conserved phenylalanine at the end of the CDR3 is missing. The CDR3 loop reads CASSPRATGGAFS. CDR3 sequence (DNA): TGTGCCAGCAGTCCAAGGGCAACAGGAGGAGCTTTCTCT. The chain is built from TRBV6-1 and TRBJ1-1; TRBD1 might be the D (5 bases). The ends were cut back, 5 bases at V and 10 bases at J, with 17 bases in the middle. Germline CDR1 MNHNS, CDR2 SASEGT. This CDR3 is 13 amino acids long.

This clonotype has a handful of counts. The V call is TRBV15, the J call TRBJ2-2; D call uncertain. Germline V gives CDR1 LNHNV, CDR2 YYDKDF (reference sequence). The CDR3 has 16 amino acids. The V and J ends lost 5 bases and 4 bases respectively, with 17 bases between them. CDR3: CATSSPTSQSTGELFF. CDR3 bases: TGTGCCACCAGCTCTCCAACTTCTCAAAGCACCGGGGAGCTGTTTTTT.

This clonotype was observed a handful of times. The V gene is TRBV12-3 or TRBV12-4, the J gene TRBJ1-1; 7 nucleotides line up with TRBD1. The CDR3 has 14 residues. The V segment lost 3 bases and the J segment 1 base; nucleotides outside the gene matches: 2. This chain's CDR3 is CASSLTGKNTEAFF. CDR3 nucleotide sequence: TGTGCCAGCAGTTTGACAGGGAAGAACACTGAAGCTTTCTTT.

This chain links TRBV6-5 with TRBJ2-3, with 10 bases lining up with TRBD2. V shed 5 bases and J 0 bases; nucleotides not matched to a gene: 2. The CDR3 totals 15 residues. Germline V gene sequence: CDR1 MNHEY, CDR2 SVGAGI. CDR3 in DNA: TGTGCCAGCAGTCTACTAGCGGGGAGCACAGATACGCAGTATTTT. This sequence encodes CASSLLAGSTDTQYF.

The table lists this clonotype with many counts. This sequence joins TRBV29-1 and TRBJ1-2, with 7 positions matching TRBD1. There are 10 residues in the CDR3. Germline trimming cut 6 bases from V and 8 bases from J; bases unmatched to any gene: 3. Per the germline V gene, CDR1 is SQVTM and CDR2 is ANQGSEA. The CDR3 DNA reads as TGCAGCGTCGACAGGGACGGCTACACCTTC. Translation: CSVDRDGYTF.

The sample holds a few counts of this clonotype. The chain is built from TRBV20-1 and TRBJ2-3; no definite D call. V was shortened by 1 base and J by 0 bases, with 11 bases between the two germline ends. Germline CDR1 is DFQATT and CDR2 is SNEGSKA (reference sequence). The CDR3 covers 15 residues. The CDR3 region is CSARGQPTSTDTQYF. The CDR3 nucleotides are TGCAGTGCTAGAGGGCAGCCTACTAGCACAGATACGCAGTATTTT.

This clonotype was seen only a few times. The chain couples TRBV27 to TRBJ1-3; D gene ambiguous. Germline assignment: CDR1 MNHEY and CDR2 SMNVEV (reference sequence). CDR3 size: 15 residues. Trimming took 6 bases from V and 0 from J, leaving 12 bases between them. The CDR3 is CASRVATFSGNTIYF. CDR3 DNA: TGTGCCAGCAGGGTCGCGACTTTCTCTGGAAACACCATATATTTT.

The CDR3 spells CASRTRSSVFEAFF. For the CDR3, the DNA is TGTGCCAGCCGCACAAGAAGTTCGGTTTTTGAAGCTTTCTTT. The genes are TRBV6-1 and TRBJ1-1; D unresolved. V was cut by 8 bases and J by 7 bases, with 20 bases left in between. Germline V gene sequence: CDR1 MNHNS, CDR2 SASEGT. CDR3 length: 14 residues.

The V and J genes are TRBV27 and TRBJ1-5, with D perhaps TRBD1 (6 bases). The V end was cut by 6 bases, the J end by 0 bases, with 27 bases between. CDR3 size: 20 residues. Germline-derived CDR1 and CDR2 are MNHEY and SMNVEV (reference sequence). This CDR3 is CASSQRGGRGVLYSNQPQHF. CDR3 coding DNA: TGTGCCAGCAGCCAGAGGGGGGGCAGGGGAGTTCTCTATAGCAATCAGCCCCAGCATTTT.

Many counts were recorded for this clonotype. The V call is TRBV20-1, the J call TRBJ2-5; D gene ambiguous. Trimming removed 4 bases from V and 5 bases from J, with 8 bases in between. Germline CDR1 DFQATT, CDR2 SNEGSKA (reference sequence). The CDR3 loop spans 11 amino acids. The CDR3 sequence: CSANRAETQYF. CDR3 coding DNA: TGCAGTGCTAATAGGGCGGAGACCCAGTACTTC.

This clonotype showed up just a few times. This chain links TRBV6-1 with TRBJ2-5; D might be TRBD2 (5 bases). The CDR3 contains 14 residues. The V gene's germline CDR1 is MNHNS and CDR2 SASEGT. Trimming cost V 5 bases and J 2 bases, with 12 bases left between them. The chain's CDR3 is CASSRERKQETQYF. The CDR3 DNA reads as TGTGCCAGCAGTCGAGAGCGGAAACAAGAGACCCAGTACTTC.

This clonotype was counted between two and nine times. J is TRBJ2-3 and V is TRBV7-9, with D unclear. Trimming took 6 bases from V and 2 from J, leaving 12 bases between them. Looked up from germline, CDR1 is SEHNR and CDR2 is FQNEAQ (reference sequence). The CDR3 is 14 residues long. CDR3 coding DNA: TGTGCCAGCAGTTTGGATTATTCCACAGATACGCAGTATTTT. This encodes CASSLDYSTDTQYF.

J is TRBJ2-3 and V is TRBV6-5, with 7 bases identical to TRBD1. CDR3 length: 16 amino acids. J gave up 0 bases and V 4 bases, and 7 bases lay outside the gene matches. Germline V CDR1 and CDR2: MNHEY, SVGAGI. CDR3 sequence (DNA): TGTGCCAGCAGTTTCACCGGGACAGAGAGCACAGATACGCAGTATTTT. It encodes CASSFTGTESTDTQYF.

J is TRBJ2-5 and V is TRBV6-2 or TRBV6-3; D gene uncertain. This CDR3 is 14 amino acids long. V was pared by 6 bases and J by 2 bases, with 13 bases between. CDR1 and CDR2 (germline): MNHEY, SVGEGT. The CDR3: CASRKNVGQETQYF. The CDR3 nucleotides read TGTGCCAGCAGAAAGAATGTGGGGCAAGAGACCCAGTACTTC.

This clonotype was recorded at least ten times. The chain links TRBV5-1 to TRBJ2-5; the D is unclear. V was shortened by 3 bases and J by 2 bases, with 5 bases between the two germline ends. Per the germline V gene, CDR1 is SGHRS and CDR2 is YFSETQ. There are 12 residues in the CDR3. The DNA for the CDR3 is TGCGCCAGCAGCTCGTTACAAGAGACCCAGTACTTC. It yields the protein CASSSLQETQYF. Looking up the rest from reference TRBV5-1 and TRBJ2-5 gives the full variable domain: KAGVTQTPRYLIKTRGQQVTLSCSPISGHRSVSWYQQTPGQGLQFLFEYFSETQRNKGNFPGRFSGRQFSNSRSEMNVSTLELGDSALYLCASSSLQETQYFGPGTRLLVL.

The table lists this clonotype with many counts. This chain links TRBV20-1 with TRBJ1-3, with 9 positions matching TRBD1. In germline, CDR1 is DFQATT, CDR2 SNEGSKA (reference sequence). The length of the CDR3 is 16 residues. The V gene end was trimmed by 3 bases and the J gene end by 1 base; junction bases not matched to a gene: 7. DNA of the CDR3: TGCAGTGCTAGGGATCCCGGGACAGGGTCTGGAAACACCATATATTTT. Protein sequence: CSARDPGTGSGNTIYF.

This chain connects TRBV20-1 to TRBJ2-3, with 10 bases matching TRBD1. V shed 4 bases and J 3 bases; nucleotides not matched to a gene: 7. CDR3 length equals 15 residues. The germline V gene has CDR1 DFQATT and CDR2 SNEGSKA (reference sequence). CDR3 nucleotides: TGCAGTGCTAACCGAAGACAGGGGGCAACAGATACGCAGTATTTT. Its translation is CSANRRQGATDTQYF.

CDR3 nucleotide sequence: TGCGCCAGCCAAGGGCGAGCGGGGGACACCGGGGAGCTGTTTTTT. Encoded protein: CASQGRAGDTGELFF. The chain joins TRBV5-1 to TRBJ2-2; TRBD2 aligns across 8 bases. The V gene end was trimmed by 7 bases and the J gene end by 3 bases; junction bases not matched to a gene: 8. Germline CDR1 and CDR2: SGHRS and YFSETQ. The CDR3 has 15 amino acids.

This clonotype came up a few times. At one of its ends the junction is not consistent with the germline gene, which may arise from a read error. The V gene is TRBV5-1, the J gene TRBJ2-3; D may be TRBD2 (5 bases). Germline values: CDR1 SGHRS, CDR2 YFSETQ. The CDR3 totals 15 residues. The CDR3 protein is CATSGVDGRPNTQYF. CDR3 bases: TGCGCCACCAGCGGTGTGGATGGGCGCCCGAATACGCAGTATTTT.